This T cell receptor beta chain was sequenced for a study of blood T cell repertoires in COVID-19. About the study: COVID-19 samples from acute and convalescent phases originated in the United States, Italy and Spain. Nucleic acid was either cDNA or gDNA, and it came from T cells, B-cell-depleted T cells, or PBMCs.

CDR3 size: 12 residues. Germline CDR1 and CDR2: GTSNPN and SVGIG (reference sequence). The V gene lost 5 bases and the J gene lost 4 bases, with 8 bases spanning the gap. Clones were read by immunoSEQ multiplex PCR, and TCRdb kept only the in-frame ones, dropping some. The sample consists of about 210,000 clones, roughly nine tenths of them appearing once. The sequenced sample consisted of peripheral blood. The V and J genes are TRBV30 and TRBJ2-2; no clear D gene. The receptor's source is a man between 25 and 39 years old with acute or convalescent COVID-19. This CDR3 reads CAWGPSTGELFF. CDR3 nucleotide sequence: TGTGCCTGGGGTCCGAGCACCGGGGAGCTGTTTTTT.